This TCR beta chain is from a study of a mutant IDH1 vaccine in newly diagnosed glioma. The overall study: Radiotherapy alone preceded vaccination by 4-6 weeks; alternatively, vaccination started with temozolomide cycles. There were approximately 60% males and roughly 38% females among treated patients, whose mean age was approximately 40 years. Most had both radiotherapy and temozolomide beforehand; others had only one.

As to time point: week 23, last vaccination. The content of each vaccine dose was 300 ug of mutant IDH1 20-mer peptide, and topical imiquimod accompanied it. On this clone itself: What it recognizes is unknown. The identical CDR3 is also encoded by other nucleotide sequences in the sample.

Measured with immunoSEQ multiplex PCR; TCRdb has only the in-frame clones, and not every one. Found here are roughly 70,000 clones, around 82% of them singletons; the top ten hold 10% to 15%. This specimen was PBMCs, taken from a glioma patient whose treatment included an IDH1 peptide vaccine. This clonotype originated in a man in his late teens or twenties with glioma.

The CDR3 is CASSLRETQYF. In nucleotides, the CDR3 is TGTGCCAGCAGCTTGAGGGAGACCCAGTACTTC. This chain connects TRBV5-6 to TRBJ2-5; D unclear. Germline lookup yields CDR1 SGHDT and CDR2 YYEEEE. CDR3 length: 11 residues. Trimming took 1 base from V and 5 from J, leaving 3 bases between them.